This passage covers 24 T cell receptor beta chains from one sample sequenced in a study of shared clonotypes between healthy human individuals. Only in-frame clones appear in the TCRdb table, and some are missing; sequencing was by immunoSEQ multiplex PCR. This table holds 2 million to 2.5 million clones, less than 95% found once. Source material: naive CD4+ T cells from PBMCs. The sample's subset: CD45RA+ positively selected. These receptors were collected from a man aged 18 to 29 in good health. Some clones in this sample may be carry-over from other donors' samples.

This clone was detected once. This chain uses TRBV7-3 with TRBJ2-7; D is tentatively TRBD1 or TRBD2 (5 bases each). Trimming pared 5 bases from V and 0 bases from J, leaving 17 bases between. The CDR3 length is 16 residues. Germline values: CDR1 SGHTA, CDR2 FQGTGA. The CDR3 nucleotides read TGTGCCAGCAGCCAGAGGGGCGGCCCCAGCTCCTACGAGCAGTACTTC. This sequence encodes CASSQRGGPSSYEQYF.

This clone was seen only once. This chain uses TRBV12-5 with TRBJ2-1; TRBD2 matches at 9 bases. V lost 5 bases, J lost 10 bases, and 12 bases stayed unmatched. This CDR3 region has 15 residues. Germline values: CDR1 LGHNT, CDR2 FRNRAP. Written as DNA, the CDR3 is TGTGCTAGTGGTCGTCTTGCGGGGGGGGCAGGAGAGCAGTTCTTC. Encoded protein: CASGRLAGGAGEQFF. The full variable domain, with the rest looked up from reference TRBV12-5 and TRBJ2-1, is DARVTQTPRHKVTEMGQEVTMRCQPILGHNTVFWYRQTMMQGLELLAYFRNRAPLDDSGMPKDRFSAEMPDATLATLKIQPSEPRDSAVYFCASGRLAGGAGEQFFGPGTRLTVL.

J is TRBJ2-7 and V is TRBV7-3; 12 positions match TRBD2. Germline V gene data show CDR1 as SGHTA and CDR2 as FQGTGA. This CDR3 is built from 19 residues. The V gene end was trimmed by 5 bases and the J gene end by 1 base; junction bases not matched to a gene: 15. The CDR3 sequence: CASSRPASGGAGASYEQYF. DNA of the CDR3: TGTGCCAGCAGCCGCCCCGCTAGCGGGGGGGCTGGGGCTTCCTACGAGCAGTACTTC.

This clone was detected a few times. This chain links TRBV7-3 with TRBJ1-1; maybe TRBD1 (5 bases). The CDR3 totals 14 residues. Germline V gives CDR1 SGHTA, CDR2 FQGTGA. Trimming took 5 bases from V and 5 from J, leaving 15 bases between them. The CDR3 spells CASSPRGGRTEAFF. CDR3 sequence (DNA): TGTGCCAGCAGCCCTAGGGGTGGACGGACTGAAGCTTTCTTT.

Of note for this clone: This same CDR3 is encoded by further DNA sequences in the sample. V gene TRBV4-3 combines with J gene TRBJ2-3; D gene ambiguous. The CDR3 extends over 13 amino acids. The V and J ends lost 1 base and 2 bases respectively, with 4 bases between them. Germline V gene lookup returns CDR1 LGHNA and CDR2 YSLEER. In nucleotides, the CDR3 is TGCGCCAGCAGCCAAGGGCCCACAGATACGCAGTATTTT. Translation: CASSQGPTDTQYF.

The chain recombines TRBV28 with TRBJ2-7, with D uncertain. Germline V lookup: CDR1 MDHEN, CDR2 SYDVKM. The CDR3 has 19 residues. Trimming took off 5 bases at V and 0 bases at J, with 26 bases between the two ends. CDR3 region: CASSQTIPKTGPSSYEQYF. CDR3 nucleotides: TGTGCCAGCAGTCAAACGATACCAAAAACCGGGCCAAGCTCCTACGAGCAGTACTTC. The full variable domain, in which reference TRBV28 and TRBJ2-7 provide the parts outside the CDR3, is DVKVTQSSRYLVKRTGEKVFLECVQDMDHENMFWYRQDPGLGLRLIYFSYDVKMKEKGDIPEGYSVSREKKERFSLILESASTNQTSMYLCASSQTIPKTGPSSYEQYFGPGTRLTVT.

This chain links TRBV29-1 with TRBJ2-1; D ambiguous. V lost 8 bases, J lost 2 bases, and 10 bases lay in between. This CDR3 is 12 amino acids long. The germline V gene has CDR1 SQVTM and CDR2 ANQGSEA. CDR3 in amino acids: CSLEKPYNEQFF. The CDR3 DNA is TGCAGCCTGGAAAAGCCCTACAATGAGCAGTTCTTC.

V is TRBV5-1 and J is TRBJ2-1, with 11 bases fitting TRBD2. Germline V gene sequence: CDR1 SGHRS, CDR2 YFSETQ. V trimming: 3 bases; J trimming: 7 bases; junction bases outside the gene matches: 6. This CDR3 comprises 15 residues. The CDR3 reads CASSSTSGAPNEQFF. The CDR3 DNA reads TGCGCCAGCAGCTCGACTAGCGGGGCCCCTAATGAGCAGTTCTTC.

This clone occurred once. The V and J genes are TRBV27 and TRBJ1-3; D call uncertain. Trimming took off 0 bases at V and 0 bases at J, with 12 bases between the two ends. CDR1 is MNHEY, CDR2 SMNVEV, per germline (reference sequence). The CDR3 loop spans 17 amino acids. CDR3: CASSLSGQRFSGNTIYF. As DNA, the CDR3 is TGTGCCAGCAGTTTATCGGGTCAGCGCTTCTCTGGAAACACCATATATTTT.

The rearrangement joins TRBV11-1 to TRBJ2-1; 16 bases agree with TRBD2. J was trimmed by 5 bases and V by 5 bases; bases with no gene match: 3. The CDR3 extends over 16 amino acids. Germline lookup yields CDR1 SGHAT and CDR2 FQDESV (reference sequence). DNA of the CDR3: TGTGCCAGCAGCAAGGGACTAGCGGGAGGGGACAATGAGCAGTTCTTC. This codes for CASSKGLAGGDNEQFF.

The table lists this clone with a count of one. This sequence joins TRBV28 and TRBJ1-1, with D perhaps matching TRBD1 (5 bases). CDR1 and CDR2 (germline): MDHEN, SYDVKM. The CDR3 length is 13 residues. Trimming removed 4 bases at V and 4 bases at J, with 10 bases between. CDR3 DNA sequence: TGTGCCAGCAGTTACCCCGGGGGCACTGAAGCTTTCTTT. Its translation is CASSYPGGTEAFF.

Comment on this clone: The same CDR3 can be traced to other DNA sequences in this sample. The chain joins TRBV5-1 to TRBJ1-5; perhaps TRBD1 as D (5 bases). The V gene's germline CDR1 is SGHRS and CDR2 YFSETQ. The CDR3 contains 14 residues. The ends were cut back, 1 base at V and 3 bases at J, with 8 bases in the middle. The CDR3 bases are TGCGCCAGCAGCTTGTTAGGGGACAATCAGCCCCAGCATTTT. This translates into CASSLLGDNQPQHF. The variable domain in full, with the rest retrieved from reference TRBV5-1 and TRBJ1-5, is KAGVTQTPRYLIKTRGQQVTLSCSPISGHRSVSWYQQTPGQGLQFLFEYFSETQRNKGNFPGRFSGRQFSNSRSEMNVSTLELGDSALYLCASSLLGDNQPQHFGDGTRLSIL.

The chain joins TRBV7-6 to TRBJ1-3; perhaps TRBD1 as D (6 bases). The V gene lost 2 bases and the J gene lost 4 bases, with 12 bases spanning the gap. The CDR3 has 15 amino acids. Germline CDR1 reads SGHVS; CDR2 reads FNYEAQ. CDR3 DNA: TGTGCCAGCAGCTTACCGGGGGCGAGAGGAAACACCATATATTTT. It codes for CASSLPGARGNTIYF.

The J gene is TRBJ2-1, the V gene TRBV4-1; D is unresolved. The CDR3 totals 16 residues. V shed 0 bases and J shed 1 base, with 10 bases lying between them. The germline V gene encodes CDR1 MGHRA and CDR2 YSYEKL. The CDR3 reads CASSQDLVRSYNEQFF. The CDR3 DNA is TGCGCCAGCAGCCAAGATTTAGTAAGGTCCTACAATGAGCAGTTCTTC.

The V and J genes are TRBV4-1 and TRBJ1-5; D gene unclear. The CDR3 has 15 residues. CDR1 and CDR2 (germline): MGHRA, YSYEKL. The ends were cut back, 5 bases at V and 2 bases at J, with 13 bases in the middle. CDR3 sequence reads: CASSSRTGGNQPQHF. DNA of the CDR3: TGCGCCAGCAGCTCCCGCACTGGAGGCAATCAGCCCCAGCATTTT.

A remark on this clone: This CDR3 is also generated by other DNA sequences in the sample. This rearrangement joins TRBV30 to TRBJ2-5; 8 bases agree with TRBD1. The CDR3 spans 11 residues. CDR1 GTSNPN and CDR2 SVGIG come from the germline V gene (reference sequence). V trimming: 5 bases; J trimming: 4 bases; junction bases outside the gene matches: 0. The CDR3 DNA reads TGTGCCTGGGGACAGGGAGAGACCCAGTACTTC. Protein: CAWGQGETQYF.

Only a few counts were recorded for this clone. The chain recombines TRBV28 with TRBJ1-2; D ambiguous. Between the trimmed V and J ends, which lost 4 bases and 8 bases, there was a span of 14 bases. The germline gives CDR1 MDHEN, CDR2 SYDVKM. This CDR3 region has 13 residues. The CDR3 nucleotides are TGTGCCAGCAGTTCCCAGACGTTCAGGGGCTACACCTTC. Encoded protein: CASSSQTFRGYTF.

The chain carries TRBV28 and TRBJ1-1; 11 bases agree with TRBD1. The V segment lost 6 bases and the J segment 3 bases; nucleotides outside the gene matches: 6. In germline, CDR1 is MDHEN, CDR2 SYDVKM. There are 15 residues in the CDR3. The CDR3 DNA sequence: TGTGCCAGCAGGGACAGGGGGCGAGGGGACACTGAAGCTTTCTTT. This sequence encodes CASRDRGRGDTEAFF.

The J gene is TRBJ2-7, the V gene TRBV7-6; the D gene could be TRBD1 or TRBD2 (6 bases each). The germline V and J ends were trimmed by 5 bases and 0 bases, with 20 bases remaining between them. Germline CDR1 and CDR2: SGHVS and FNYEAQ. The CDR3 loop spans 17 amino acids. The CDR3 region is CASSVGLSGALSYEQYF. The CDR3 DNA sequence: TGTGCCAGCAGCGTGGGCCTGTCGGGGGCCCTCTCCTACGAGCAGTACTTC.

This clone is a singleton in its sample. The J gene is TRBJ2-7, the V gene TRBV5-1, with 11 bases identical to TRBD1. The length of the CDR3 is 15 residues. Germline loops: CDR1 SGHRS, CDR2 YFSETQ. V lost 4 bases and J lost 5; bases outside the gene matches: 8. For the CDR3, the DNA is TGCGCCAGCAGCCGGACAGGGGGCCTAAGCGACGAGCAGTACTTC. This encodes CASSRTGGLSDEQYF.

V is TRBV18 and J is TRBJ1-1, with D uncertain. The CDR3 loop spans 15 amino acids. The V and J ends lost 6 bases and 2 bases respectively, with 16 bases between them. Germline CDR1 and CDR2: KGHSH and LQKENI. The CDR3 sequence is CASSPRATANTEAFF. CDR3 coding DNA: TGTGCCAGCTCCCCTCGTGCCACAGCTAACACTGAAGCTTTCTTT.

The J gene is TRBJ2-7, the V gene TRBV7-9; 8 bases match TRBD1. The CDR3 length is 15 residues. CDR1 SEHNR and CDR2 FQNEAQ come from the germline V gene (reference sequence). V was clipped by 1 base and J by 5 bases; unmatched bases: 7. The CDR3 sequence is CASSLGTGTYDEQYF. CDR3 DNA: TGTGCCAGCAGCTTAGGGACAGGGACATACGACGAGCAGTACTTC.

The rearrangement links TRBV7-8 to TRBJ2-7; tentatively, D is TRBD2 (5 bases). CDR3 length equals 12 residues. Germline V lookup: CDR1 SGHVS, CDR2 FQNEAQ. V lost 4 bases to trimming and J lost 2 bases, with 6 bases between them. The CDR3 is CASSSGAYEQYF. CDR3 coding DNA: TGTGCCAGCAGCTCCGGGGCCTACGAGCAGTACTTC.

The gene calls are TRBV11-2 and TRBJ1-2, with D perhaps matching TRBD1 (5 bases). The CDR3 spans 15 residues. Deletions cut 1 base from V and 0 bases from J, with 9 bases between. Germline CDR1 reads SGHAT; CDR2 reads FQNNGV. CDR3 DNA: TGTGCCAGCAGCTTAGGGGGCCCAGCTAACTATGGCTACACCTTC. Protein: CASSLGGPANYGYTF.